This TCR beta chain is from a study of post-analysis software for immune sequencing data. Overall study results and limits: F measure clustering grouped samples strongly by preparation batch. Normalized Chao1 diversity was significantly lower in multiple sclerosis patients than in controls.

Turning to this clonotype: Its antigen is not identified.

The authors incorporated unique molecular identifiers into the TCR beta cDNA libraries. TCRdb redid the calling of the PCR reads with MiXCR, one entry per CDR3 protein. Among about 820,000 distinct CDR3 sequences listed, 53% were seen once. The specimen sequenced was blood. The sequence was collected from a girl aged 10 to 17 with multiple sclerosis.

DNA for the CDR3: TGCGCCAGCAGCCAAGATTTGACTGTCCAAGAGACCCAGCATTTT. This translates into CASSQDLTVQETQHF. The genes are TRBV4-1 and TRBJ1-5; D unclear. This CDR3 has 15 residues. The V and J ends lost 0 bases and 11 bases respectively, with 17 bases between them. Germline lookup yields CDR1 MGHRA and CDR2 YSYEKL.